Detailed here is one T cell receptor (beta chain). Its antigen specificity is not known. Nothing much larger sits one base from this clone, and base qualities are not available. CDR1 and CDR2 (ENHRY, SYGVKD) derive from the germline V gene. The CDR3, from cysteine to phenylalanine, totals 14 residues. Just CDR3 DNA is preserved here, 42 bases in frame from base 1. V drops 5 bases and J drops 1 base, leaving 11 bases in between. Library prep was done by 5' RACE. Sequenced on an Illumina HiSeq 2500. The second PCR ran for about 7 to 11 cycles and used a J-beta primer mix along with a sample-barcoded 5' primer. A unique molecular identifier was introduced onto each TCR beta cDNA molecule by a template-switch 5' adaptor carrying 12 random nucleotides. Each sample yielded at least 2.5 million CDR3-containing paired-end reads. All of the RNA was converted into first-strand cDNA using the Mint cDNA synthesis kit, with a TRBC-specific oligonucleotide serving as the primer. All cDNA was treated with uracil-DNA glycosylase and then went through a first 18-cycle PCR with the universal primers M1SS and BC2_uni_R. Turning to the authors' computational methods: Each sample was normalized by randomly selecting 1 million high-quality reads, each carrying a distinct molecular identifier. Reads with shared molecular identifiers were discarded instead of being binned into consensus sequences. CDR3 identification, clonotype clustering and error correction used MiTCR with a Q25 quality threshold and the strictest error-elimination algorithm. A nonparametric unseen species model with Euler transformation was used to estimate lower-bound total TCR beta diversity. The raw public reads went through TCRdb reprocessing: fastp at Q25, MiXCR clone calling, in-frame beta chains kept. For every CDR3 protein sequence, its rows merge into one entry that carries the most common genes and DNA. The V and J calls shown here were made by TCRdb, not taken from the authors' results. This sample comprises hundreds of thousands of distinct CDR3 sequences, about 40% of them detected only once. 20% to 25% of the sample is taken by the ten largest.

These data belong to a study of blood T cells in healthy people across ages (dated by TCRdb to between 2015 and 2016). With respect to the entire study: In model experiments, roughly one uniquely barcoded TCR beta cDNA molecule per two T cells was captured by template switching. To track age-related changes in TCR beta repertoire diversity, the study relied on deep sequencing normalized with unique cDNA molecular identifiers. Four age groups were formed from the donors: young (average roughly 15 years), middle-aged (approximately 39), aged (62) and long-lived (less than 85). To avoid experimental bias, donors of different ages were spread randomly across the sequencing lanes. Using the same blood draw, the study looked at two additional independent replicas of 1 million unique cDNA reads for two donors, one aged 18 to 30 and the other aged 80 or older.

Systemically healthy Caucasian individuals from Russia, around 39 in total and aged roughly 6 to 90 years, were included as donors. Roughly 10 milliliters of peripheral blood were drawn from each donor into EDTA-treated Vacutainer tubes. Ficoll-Paque density-gradient centrifugation was used to isolate PBMCs, with at least 6.5 million per sample. Total RNA, at least 6 micrograms per sample, was extracted from PBMCs with Trizol reagent. For every donor, an aliquot of PBMCs went through flow cytometry to measure the percentages of naive CD45RAhigh/CD27high T cells. Overall study results and their limits: Compared with the aged group, the long-lived group had more naive CD4+ T cells, fewer expanded clones and increased TCR diversity, suggesting age selection. Observed TCR beta diversity correlated strongly with the percentage of naive T cells measured by flow cytometry. The CMV infection status of donors was not known, potentially confounding age-related changes in expanded clonotypes. Estimates of total diversity based on one million sequenced T cells were regarded as lower bounds and as underestimates. Bulk unsorted PBMC profiling prevented conclusive comparison of naive and antigen-experienced compartments. Observed TCR beta diversity per million T cells fell roughly linearly with age, and a significant reduction was already apparent by age about 43.

Sequenced: blood. The sequence links TRBV10-3 to TRBJ1-1, and possibly TRBD1, on 5 matching bases. This clonotype originated in a woman in her sixties in good health. This receptor carries the CDR3 CAISIGGGNTEAFF. The DNA reads TGTGCCATCAGTATCGGTGGGGGGAACACTGAAGCTTTCTTT.